This T cell receptor beta chain was identified during a study of cytomegalovirus exposure and HLA in healthy donors. Study-level points and caveats: Most subjects had HLA-A and HLA-B alleles reportedly predicted accurately by TCR beta sequences. It is likely that the observed cluster of highly shared sequence variants was a sequencing artifact. For presence/absence analyses, sequencing depth was assumed to be roughly uniform across donors.

Points on this clone: Its antigen is not identified.

Deletions cut 1 base from V and 1 base from J, with 13 bases between. The CDR3 is 16 amino acids. Looked up from germline, CDR1 is SNHLY and CDR2 is FYNNEI. The primer mix had 60 Vbeta and 13 Jbeta primers. Sequenced by immunoSEQ multiplex PCR; TCRdb stores in-frame clones only, minus some. The data hold 74,000 or so clones, with around three quarters observed a single time. Every donor was a healthy person donating bone marrow. Sequencing was done on a sample of PBMCs. This TCR was recovered from a middle-aged woman in good health and CMV-seronegative. This sequence joins TRBV2 and TRBJ1-1, with TRBD1 as a possible D gene (6 bases). As DNA, the CDR3 is TGTGCCAGCAGTGAAGGGGCCGGCAGGGGGAACACTGAAGCTTTCTTT. Protein sequence: CASSEGAGRGNTEAFF. The full variable domain, rest sourced from reference TRBV2 and TRBJ1-1, is EPEVTQTPSHQVTQMGQEVILRCVPISNHLYFYWYRQILGQKVEFLVSFYNNEISEKSEIFDDQFSVERPDGSNFTLKIRSTKLEDSAMYFCASSEGAGRGNTEAFFGQGTRLTVV.